These 20 T cell receptor beta chains came from one sample sequenced in a study of beta chain features in type 1 diabetes. Expressed TCRB transcripts were sequenced, since all the RNA that had been isolated was reverse transcribed. Here immunoSEQ multiplex PCR was the method, and the copy in TCRdb shows in-frame clones only, minus some. The sample includes 350,000 to 450,000 clones, approximately 15% of them seen just once. The sequenced sample consisted of naive CD4+ T cells from blood. These receptors were obtained from a woman younger than 35 in good health.

J is TRBJ2-3 and V is TRBV5-6, with TRBD1 matching over 7 bases. Germline V gene sequence: CDR1 SGHDT, CDR2 YYEEEE. The CDR3 contains 14 residues. J was trimmed by 8 bases and V by 3 bases; bases with no gene match: 9. The CDR3 bases are TGTGCCAGCAGCTACGCCGGGACAGCAAGTACGCAGTATTTT. Its protein product is CASSYAGTASTQYF.

This clone was detected only a few times. J is TRBJ1-5 and V is TRBV11-2; 9 bases are a match to TRBD1. Germline V gene sequence: CDR1 SGHAT, CDR2 FQNNGV. The CDR3 totals 15 residues. Losses at the gene ends were 8 bases for V and 4 bases for J; bases not matched to a gene: 9. This CDR3 reads CASGPGTGPNQPQHF. CDR3 in DNA: TGTGCCAGCGGGCCCGGGACAGGGCCGAATCAGCCCCAGCATTTT.

This clone was seen a few times. This chain joins TRBV25-1 and TRBJ2-3; a possible D gene is TRBD1 (6 bases). This CDR3 is 16 amino acids long. The V gene lost 2 bases and the J gene lost 4 bases, with 16 bases spanning the gap. Germline CDR1 is MGHDK and CDR2 is SYGVNS. The CDR3 reads CASSEPTGKRADTQYF. The DNA of the CDR3 is TGTGCCAGCAGTGAACCTACAGGGAAAAGGGCAGATACGCAGTATTTT.

The gene calls are TRBV28 and TRBJ2-1; no clear D. The V gene's germline CDR1 is MDHEN and CDR2 SYDVKM. This CDR3 region has 14 residues. The V gene lost 5 bases and the J gene lost 6 bases, with 14 bases spanning the gap. CDR3: CASSRSYSGNEQFF. The CDR3 DNA reads as TGTGCCAGCAGTCGGAGTTATTCGGGCAATGAGCAGTTCTTC.

Worth noting for this clone: Additional DNA sequences in this sample encode the identical CDR3. The gene calls are TRBV29-1 and TRBJ2-1; tentative D call: TRBD1 (5 bases). This CDR3 has 10 amino acids. V was cut by 4 bases and J by 8 bases, with 6 bases left in between. The germline CDR1 and CDR2 sequences are SQVTM and ANQGSEA. This CDR3 reads CSVGGDEQFF. The CDR3 coding sequence is TGCAGCGTTGGGGGCGATGAGCAGTTCTTC.

Here the CDR3 reads CASSFLRDYRSYEQYF. CDR3 in DNA: TGTGCCAGCAGTTTCCTCCGGGACTACCGCTCCTACGAGCAGTACTTC. The chain links TRBV27 to TRBJ2-7, with 7 bases fitting TRBD2. J gave up 0 bases and V 3 bases, and 8 bases lay outside the gene matches. The CDR3 is 16 residues long. Germline V gives CDR1 MNHEY, CDR2 SMNVEV (reference sequence).

This clone showed up just a few times. J is TRBJ2-1 and V is TRBV20-1, with a possible D match to TRBD2 (6 bases). The CDR3 is 11 residues long. CDR1 is DFQATT, CDR2 SNEGSKA, per germline (reference sequence). CDR3 loop: CRGTAYNEQFF. The CDR3 coding sequence is TGCAGAGGGACTGCCTACAATGAGCAGTTCTTC.

The chain recombines TRBV30 with TRBJ2-3; TRBD2 is a possible D gene (6 bases). V was cut by 7 bases and J by 2 bases, with 13 bases left in between. The CDR3 length is 13 residues. From germline, CDR1 is GTSNPN and CDR2 SVGIG (reference sequence). The chain's CDR3 is CAFGTYDTDTQYF. The CDR3 bases are TGTGCCTTCGGGACTTACGACACAGATACGCAGTATTTT.

This clone has just a few counts. The rearrangement joins TRBV7-9 to TRBJ2-6; D remains ambiguous. The CDR3 is 15 amino acids. Germline CDR1 is SEHNR and CDR2 is FQNEAQ (reference sequence). V shed 5 bases and J shed 0 bases, with 8 bases lying between them. DNA of the CDR3: TGTGCCAGCAGCACCCGTAGCTCTGGGGCCAACGTCCTGACTTTC. Its translation is CASSTRSSGANVLTF.

The chain links TRBV28 to TRBJ2-4, with D uncertain. Trimming removed 5 bases at V and 1 base at J, with 18 bases between. Germline CDR1 reads MDHEN; CDR2 reads SYDVKM. The CDR3 consists of 17 residues. For the CDR3, the DNA is TGTGCCAGCAGTCCCCCCTTCCGGTGGCGGGCCAAAAACATTCAGTACTTC. It translates to CASSPPFRWRAKNIQYF.

This sequence joins TRBV29-1 and TRBJ2-2; the D gene is possibly TRBD1 (6 bases). This CDR3 region has 16 residues. Germline CDR1 SQVTM, CDR2 ANQGSEA. V was pared by 5 bases and J by 7 bases, with 23 bases between. The DNA for the CDR3 is TGCAGCGTTTCCACAGCGTCGACGGGCAGGGGCGGGGAGCTGTTTTTT. It specifies CSVSTASTGRGGELFF.

This clone was recorded a few times. The V call is TRBV4-1, the J call TRBJ1-5; 7 bases line up with TRBD1. The germline gives CDR1 MGHRA, CDR2 YSYEKL. V lost 0 bases and J lost 6; bases outside the gene matches: 8. This CDR3 is built from 16 residues. The CDR3 region has the DNA TGCGCCAGCAGCCAAGAACTGACAGGGAATCGTCAGCCCCAGCATTTT. Protein sequence: CASSQELTGNRQPQHF.

Points on this clone: Other DNA sequences of this sample code for an identical CDR3. This chain connects TRBV9 to TRBJ2-3; tentatively, D is TRBD1 (6 bases). The CDR3 has 15 amino acids. CDR1 and CDR2 from the germline V gene are SGDLS and YYNGEE. Trimming took 0 bases from V and 1 from J, leaving 9 bases between them. The DNA of the CDR3 is TGTGCCAGCAGCGTAGGGGGACAAGGCACAGATACGCAGTATTTT. Protein sequence: CASSVGGQGTDTQYF.

The chain has TRBV7-2 and TRBJ2-1, with D perhaps matching TRBD2 (7 bases). Trimming stripped 1 base from V and 7 bases from J, with 20 bases between. The CDR3 has 17 amino acids. Germline V CDR1 and CDR2: SGHTA, FQGNSA. CDR3 sequence reads: CASSLDSRGLSRNEQFF. In DNA, the CDR3 is TGTGCCAGCAGCTTAGATTCGCGGGGGCTTAGTAGGAATGAGCAGTTCTTC. The complete variable domain, with remaining parts taken from reference TRBV7-2 and TRBJ2-1, reads GAGVSQSPSNKVTEKGKDVELRCDPISGHTALYWYRQSLGQGLEFLIYFQGNSAPDKSGLPSDRFSAERTGGSVSTLTIQRTQQEDSAVYLCASSLDSRGLSRNEQFFGPGTRLTVL.

Concerning this clone itself: Relative to the germline gene, one junction end is altered; a read error may explain this. J is TRBJ2-7 and V is TRBV7-7; TRBD1 matches 9 bases. Germline CDR1 SSHAT, CDR2 FNYEAQ (reference sequence). The CDR3 has 14 residues. The CDR3 DNA is TGTGCTAGCAGCTCTGGGACAGGGACATACGAGCAGTACTTC. This encodes CASSSGTGTYEQYF.

The chain recombines TRBV7-7 with TRBJ2-5; TRBD2 matches 10 bases. Germline values: CDR1 SSHAT, CDR2 FNYEAQ (reference sequence). The CDR3 extends over 15 amino acids. V lost 4 bases to trimming and J lost 2 bases; unmatched junction nucleotides: 4. CDR3 bases: TGTGCCAGCAGCTGGACTAGCGGCAGACAAGAGACCCAGTACTTC. This sequence encodes CASSWTSGRQETQYF.

This clone has only a few counts. J is TRBJ2-3 and V is TRBV9, with D perhaps TRBD1 (5 bases). The CDR3 spans 16 residues. The V gene's germline CDR1 is SGDLS and CDR2 YYNGEE. V lost 3 bases and J lost 3, with 17 bases in between. As DNA, the CDR3 is TGTGCCAGCAGCGCCCGGCAGGGCCCTAGAACAGATACGCAGTATTTT. It yields the protein CASSARQGPRTDTQYF.

The V call is TRBV18, the J call TRBJ2-7; D unclear. This CDR3 spans 14 amino acids. The germline V gene encodes CDR1 KGHSH and CDR2 LQKENI. The V end lost 0 bases, the J end lost 2 bases, and 8 bases lay between the germline ends. The CDR3: CASSPPTPPYEQYF. CDR3 sequence (DNA): TGTGCCAGCTCACCACCGACACCTCCCTACGAGCAGTACTTC.

In regard to this clone: This CDR3 is also generated by other DNA sequences in the sample. The chain carries TRBV30 and TRBJ1-2; D ambiguous. Germline loops: CDR1 GTSNPN, CDR2 SVGIG (reference sequence). CDR3 size: 11 residues. Between the trimmed V and J ends, which lost 0 bases and 5 bases, there was a span of 4 bases. The CDR3 here is CAWSVLYGYTF. The DNA of the CDR3 is TGTGCCTGGAGTGTACTGTATGGCTACACCTTC.

This sequence joins TRBV5-4 and TRBJ1-2; 8 nucleotides agree with TRBD1. In germline, CDR1 is SGHNT, CDR2 YYREEE (reference sequence). CDR3 size: 15 residues. With V trimmed by 0 bases and J by 3 bases, 4 bases remained unmatched. The CDR3 loop is CASSLAAGGDYGYTF. In nucleotides, the CDR3 is TGTGCCAGCAGCTTGGCTGCAGGGGGCGACTATGGCTACACCTTC.